These 7 T cell receptor beta chains were sequenced from one sample in a study of early T cells in non-severe SARS-CoV-2 infection. TCRdb reprocessed the 5' RACE reads via MiXCR and lists one record per CDR3 protein. The profile shows approximately 85,000 distinct CDR3 sequences, about 12% of them singletons. Sample: whole blood. The receptors stem from an adult who was a healthcare worker with PCR-confirmed SARS-CoV-2 infection or an uninfected control (not recorded which).

This clonotype was recorded a few times. The rearrangement links TRBV7-2 to TRBJ1-1; 10 positions match TRBD1. The CDR3 extends over 16 amino acids. Germline V gene sequence: CDR1 SGHTA, CDR2 FQGNSA. The V gene end was trimmed by 5 bases and the J gene end by 3 bases; junction bases not matched to a gene: 9. CDR3 amino acids: CASSLGQGGTDTEAFF. CDR3 DNA sequence: TGTGCCAGCAGCCTAGGACAGGGGGGAACGGACACTGAAGCTTTCTTT. The variable domain in full, with the rest retrieved from reference TRBV7-2 and TRBJ1-1, is GAGVSQSPSNKVTEKGKDVELRCDPISGHTALYWYRQSLGQGLEFLIYFQGNSAPDKSGLPSDRFSAERTGGSVSTLTIQRTQQEDSAVYLCASSLGQGGTDTEAFFGQGTRLTVV.

This clonotype was observed a handful of times. This rearrangement joins TRBV6-6 to TRBJ2-1, with D unclear. The CDR3 loop spans 11 amino acids. CDR1 is MNHNY and CDR2 is SVGAGI in the germline V gene (reference sequence). The DNA of the CDR3 is TGTGTTACCCGGTCCTACAATGAGCAGTTCTTC. Encoded protein: CVTRSYNEQFF.

This clonotype turned up a few times. V and J are TRBV7-9 and TRBJ2-7, with D perhaps TRBD1 or TRBD2 (5 bases each). From germline, CDR1 is SEHNR and CDR2 FQNEAQ (reference sequence). V was trimmed by 10 bases and J by 3 bases, leaving 16 bases between them. The CDR3 covers 13 residues. The CDR3: CATAGARYYEQYF. For the CDR3, the DNA is TGTGCCACCGCCGGGGCCCGTTACTACGAGCAGTACTTC.

In its sample, this clonotype was seen a few times. V gene TRBV6-1 combines with J gene TRBJ1-1, with 7 bases matching TRBD1. Trimming took 7 bases from V and 6 from J; bases not matched to a gene: 11. Per germline, CDR1 MNHNS and CDR2 SASEGT. This CDR3 is built from 14 residues. The CDR3 spells CASITRGRGPEAFF. CDR3 nucleotide sequence: TGTGCCAGCATCACAAGGGGGCGCGGCCCTGAAGCTTTCTTT.

The table lists this clonotype with many counts. This rearrangement joins TRBV30 to TRBJ1-1; D might be TRBD1 (5 bases). The CDR3 loop spans 15 amino acids. Looked up from germline, CDR1 is GTSNPN and CDR2 is SVGIG (reference sequence). Trimming pared 1 base from V and 6 bases from J, leaving 18 bases between. The CDR3 coding sequence is TGTGCCTGGAGTGACCAGGGACTGAAAGGCGCTGAAGCTTTCTTT. This encodes CAWSDQGLKGAEAFF.

This clonotype was seen many times. This chain links TRBV7-2 with TRBJ2-3; 9 bases map to TRBD2. Germline V lookup: CDR1 SGHTA, CDR2 FQGNSA. With 5 bases clipped from V and 3 bases from J, the junction kept 6 bases outside the gene matches. This CDR3 comprises 15 residues. The CDR3 reads CASSPAGGRTDTQYF. The CDR3 DNA reads as TGTGCCAGCAGCCCCGCGGGGGGGAGGACAGATACGCAGTATTTT.

This clonotype was counted between two and nine times. The chain links TRBV6-4 to TRBJ2-1; weak D call: TRBD2 (6 bases). Per germline, CDR1 MRHNA and CDR2 SNTAGT. The CDR3 is made up of 16 amino acids. V dropped 3 bases and J dropped 4 bases, with 16 bases sitting between them. DNA for the CDR3: TGTGCCAGCAGTGAAAGGTCGGGCGGAGGGTACAATGAGCAGTTCTTC. This sequence encodes CASSERSGGGYNEQFF.